This entry describes one TCR beta chain. This record comes from a study of blood T cell repertoires in COVID-19. For the study at large: Donors in the United States, Italy and Spain gave samples during acute or convalescent COVID-19. T cells, B-cell-depleted T cells, or PBMCs provided the cDNA or gDNA that served as material.

As originally analysed: Amplification of reference gene primers was used by the study to estimate nucleated cell counts. The table came from immunoSEQ multiplex PCR; TCRdb's copy has only in-frame clones and leaves some out. The DNA gave D and trimming, while V, J and clone size come from that table. The sample holds about 140,000 clones, roughly 80% seen once. V was trimmed by 0 bases and J by 8 bases, leaving 13 bases between them. This CDR3 spans 15 amino acids. Germline V gene lookup returns CDR1 MGHRA and CDR2 YSYEKL. This clonotype was obtained from a human donor in a cohort sampled during active COVID-19. Sequencing input: peripheral blood. The rearrangement uses TRBV4-1 and TRBJ1-4; D might be TRBD1 (5 bases). The CDR3 reads CASSQDGAGREKLFF. The CDR3 bases are TGCGCCAGCAGCCAAGATGGGGCAGGGCGGGAAAAACTGTTTTTT.